A selection of T cell receptor beta chains follows, all from one sample in a study of T cell responses to AZD1222 COVID-19 vaccine. The assay was immunoSEQ multiplex PCR, and TCRdb's table has in-frame clones only and misses some. Of 130,000 or so clones listed, 90% are singletons. Sample: peripheral blood, taken on day 0 of AZD1222 vaccination. The receptors here all came from an adult in good health. Each CDR3 is given with its conserved first and last residue. Fields, in order: J gene, V gene, D gene, clone size, CDR3 protein, CDR3 DNA. D genes are given only for firm matches. Where a row states a size, it is once, few, many or the class of an expanded clone; other rows omit it.

J: TRBJ2-1
V: TRBV28
D: TRBD2
size: .
CDR3: CASSISGRAQKNEQFF
DNA: TGTGCCAGCAGTATTAGCGGGAGGGCCCAAAAAAATGAGCAGTTCTTC

J: TRBJ2-5
V: TRBV7-2
D: .
size: .
CDR3: CASSWGGSQETQYF
DNA: TGTGCCAGCAGCTGGGGGGGCAGCCAAGAGACCCAGTACTTC

J: TRBJ1-1
V: TRBV27
D: TRBD1
size: .
CDR3: CASSYAGRDRTAFF
DNA: TGTGCCAGCAGTTATGCTGGGCGGGACAGGACGGCTTTCTTT

J: TRBJ2-1
V: TRBV5-1
D: .
size: .
CDR3: CASSLQKQGNEQFF
DNA: TGCGCCAGCAGCTTACAAAAACAGGGAAATGAGCAGTTCTTC

J: TRBJ2-1
V: TRBV5-1
D: .
size: once
CDR3: CASSSASLDEQFF
DNA: TGCGCCAGCAGCTCGGCCAGTTTGGATGAGCAGTTCTTC

J: TRBJ2-2
V: TRBV7-6
D: .
size: once
CDR3: CASSLRITNTGELFF
DNA: TGTGCCAGCAGCTTAAGGATCACGAACACCGGGGAGCTGTTTTTT

J: TRBJ2-1
V: TRBV5-1
D: TRBD2
size: .
CDR3: CASSSGSRSSYNEQFF
DNA: TGCGCCAGCAGTAGCGGGAGTCGTAGCTCCTACAATGAGCAGTTCTTC

J: TRBJ1-6
V: TRBV6-5
D: TRBD1
size: .
CDR3: CASSLTGVSPLHF
DNA: TGTGCCAGCAGTTTGACAGGGGTTTCACCCCTCCACTTT

J: TRBJ2-1
V: TRBV5-1
D: TRBD2
size: .
CDR3: CASSPSTSGNYNEQFF
DNA: TGCGCCAGCAGCCCCTCGACTAGCGGGAACTACAATGAGCAGTTCTTC

J: TRBJ1-6
V: TRBV11-2
D: .
size: .
CDR3: CASSVTPGQESPLHF
DNA: TGTGCCAGCAGCGTCACCCCGGGACAAGAGTCACCCCTCCACTTT

J: TRBJ2-1
V: TRBV19
D: .
size: once
CDR3: CASSSRDRNEQFF
DNA: TGTGCCAGTAGTAGCCGGGACCGCAATGAGCAGTTCTTC

J: TRBJ2-3
V: TRBV29-1
D: .
size: .
CDR3: CSANSGAGEDTQYF
DNA: TGCAGCGCCAACTCTGGGGCAGGTGAAGATACGCAGTATTTT

J: TRBJ1-5
V: TRBV12-3/TRBV12-4
D: TRBD1
size: .
CDR3: CASGQGLPQHF
DNA: TGTGCCAGCGGACAGGGTTTGCCCCAGCATTTT

J: TRBJ1-4
V: TRBV28
D: .
size: .
CDR3: CASSASQGYSEKLFF
DNA: TGTGCCAGCAGTGCAAGCCAGGGGTATAGTGAAAAACTGTTTTTT

J: TRBJ2-5
V: TRBV6-1
D: .
size: .
CDR3: CASSEASRVWKTQYF
DNA: TGTGCCAGCAGTGAAGCGTCCCGGGTTTGGAAGACCCAGTACTTC

J: TRBJ2-1
V: TRBV19
D: TRBD2
size: .
CDR3: CASAGGGYNEQFF
DNA: TGTGCCAGTGCGGGAGGGGGATACAATGAGCAGTTCTTC

J: TRBJ2-1
V: TRBV28
D: .
size: .
CDR3: CASSKLTPSSYNEQFF
DNA: TGTGCCAGCAGTAAATTGACCCCGAGCTCCTACAATGAGCAGTTCTTC

J: TRBJ1-4
V: TRBV18
D: TRBD1
size: .
CDR3: CASSPFEGQVNEKLFF
DNA: TGTGCCAGCTCACCATTTGAGGGACAGGTTAATGAAAAACTGTTTTTT

J: TRBJ2-1
V: TRBV27
D: .
size: .
CDR3: CASTLGSADYNEQFF
DNA: TGTGCCAGCACCTTGGGGTCCGCGGATTACAATGAGCAGTTCTTC

J: TRBJ1-3
V: TRBV10-3
D: .
size: .
CDR3: CAISERRGQGSTIYF
DNA: TGTGCCATCAGTGAGCGACGGGGCCAGGGAAGCACCATATATTTT

J: TRBJ2-1
V: TRBV28
D: .
size: .
CDR3: CASSPSSAVNEQFF
DNA: TGTGCCAGCAGTCCCTCGTCAGCCGTCAATGAGCAGTTCTTC

J: TRBJ1-1
V: TRBV19
D: .
size: .
CDR3: CASKWAGRTEAFF
DNA: TGTGCCAGTAAGTGGGCAGGGCGTACTGAAGCTTTCTTT

J: TRBJ1-1
V: TRBV5-4
D: .
size: .
CDR3: CASSTTAMNTEAFF
DNA: TGTGCCAGCAGCACGACAGCAATGAACACTGAAGCTTTCTTT

J: TRBJ1-2
V: TRBV4-1
D: TRBD1
size: .
CDR3: CASSQLPGQGNYGYTF
DNA: TGCGCCAGCAGCCAATTACCCGGACAGGGTAACTATGGCTACACCTTC

J: TRBJ1-5
V: TRBV30
D: .
size: .
CDR3: CAWTPGGGARDQPQHF
DNA: TGTGCCTGGACCCCCGGCGGAGGGGCGCGCGATCAGCCCCAGCATTTT

J: TRBJ2-3
V: TRBV10-3
D: .
size: .
CDR3: CAISESGADTQYF
DNA: TGTGCCATCAGTGAGTCAGGAGCAGATACGCAGTATTTT

J: TRBJ1-1
V: TRBV7-2
D: TRBD1
size: .
CDR3: CASSPDRGSAFF
DNA: TGTGCCAGCAGCCCAGACAGGGGGTCGGCTTTCTTT

J: TRBJ2-5
V: TRBV19
D: .
size: once
CDR3: CASSIDGETQYF
DNA: TGTGCCAGTAGTATCGACGGTGAGACCCAGTACTTC

J: TRBJ2-1
V: TRBV7-8
D: .
size: .
CDR3: CASSLDLSSSYNEQFF
DNA: TGTGCCAGCAGCTTAGATCTATCCAGCTCCTACAATGAGCAGTTCTTC

J: TRBJ2-3
V: TRBV18
D: TRBD1
size: once
CDR3: CASSPTGQGVDTQYF
DNA: TGTGCCAGCTCCCCGACGGGACAGGGGGTAGATACGCAGTATTTT

J: TRBJ1-4
V: TRBV24-1
D: .
size: .
CDR3: CATSDLGGEQEKLFF
DNA: TGTGCCACCAGTGACCTAGGAGGGGAACAGGAAAAACTGTTTTTT

J: TRBJ1-5
V: TRBV2
D: TRBD1
size: few
CDR3: CASSFRDRGNQPQHF
DNA: TGTGCCAGCAGTTTCAGGGACAGGGGAAATCAGCCCCAGCATTTT

J: TRBJ2-7
V: TRBV10-3
D: TRBD1
size: once
CDR3: CASAAGTGDYEQYF
DNA: TGTGCCAGCGCCGCCGGGACAGGGGACTACGAGCAGTACTTC

J: TRBJ2-7
V: TRBV10-3
D: .
size: .
CDR3: CAISAKASDYEQYF
DNA: TGTGCCATCAGTGCAAAGGCCAGCGACTACGAGCAGTACTTC

J: TRBJ1-5
V: TRBV28
D: TRBD1
size: .
CDR3: CAVRDRGLGSNQPQHF
DNA: TGTGCCGTGCGGGACAGGGGGCTCGGGAGCAATCAGCCCCAGCATTTT

J: TRBJ1-3
V: TRBV7-2
D: .
size: .
CDR3: CASSLGQGNTIYF
DNA: TGTGCCAGCAGCCTAGGGCAGGGAAACACCATATATTTT

J: TRBJ1-3
V: TRBV5-1
D: .
size: few
CDR3: CASSPDTQGSGNTIYF
DNA: TGCGCCAGCAGCCCTGACACGCAGGGGTCTGGAAACACCATATATTTT

J: TRBJ1-5
V: TRBV6-1
D: .
size: .
CDR3: CASSEPGYSNQPQHF
DNA: TGTGCCAGCAGTGAGCCGGGTTATAGCAATCAGCCCCAGCATTTT

J: TRBJ1-3
V: TRBV5-6
D: .
size: .
CDR3: CASSLSGSGNTIYF
DNA: TGTGCCAGCAGCTTGAGTGGCTCTGGAAACACCATATATTTT

J: TRBJ1-2
V: TRBV19
D: TRBD1
size: .
CDR3: CASSPDGTGTLGYGYTF
DNA: TGTGCCAGTAGTCCTGACGGGACAGGGACCTTAGGCTATGGCTACACCTTC

J: TRBJ2-1
V: TRBV6-5
D: TRBD2
size: .
CDR3: CASSPLGGRYNEQFF
DNA: TGTGCCAGCAGTCCCCTAGGCGGGAGGTACAATGAGCAGTTCTTC

J: TRBJ1-5
V: TRBV19
D: .
size: .
CDR3: CASSIGGSAGNQPQHF
DNA: TGTGCCAGTAGTATAGGGGGGTCGGCCGGCAATCAGCCCCAGCATTTT

J: TRBJ2-3
V: TRBV2
D: .
size: .
CDR3: CASSEETRKAQYF
DNA: TGTGCCAGCAGTGAAGAGACTAGGAAGGCGCAGTATTTT

J: TRBJ2-2
V: TRBV5-6
D: .
size: .
CDR3: CASSLPGPGELFF
DNA: TGTGCCAGCAGCTTGCCAGGGCCCGGGGAGCTGTTTTTT

J: TRBJ2-7
V: TRBV5-6
D: .
size: .
CDR3: CASSLDFGTHLRYEQYF
DNA: TGTGCCAGCAGCTTGGACTTTGGGACACACCTCCGCTACGAGCAGTACTTC

J: TRBJ1-1
V: TRBV19
D: .
size: .
CDR3: CASRVTMNTEAFF
DNA: TGTGCCAGTAGAGTGACCATGAACACTGAAGCTTTCTTT

J: TRBJ2-7
V: TRBV4-1
D: TRBD1
size: .
CDR3: CASSQDPGTGFYEQYF
DNA: TGCGCCAGCAGCCAAGATCCCGGGACAGGGTTCTACGAGCAGTACTTC

J: TRBJ2-6
V: TRBV28
D: TRBD1
size: .
CDR3: CASSPGQVSSGANVLTF
DNA: TGTGCCAGCAGTCCCGGACAGGTTAGCTCTGGGGCCAACGTCCTGACTTTC

J: TRBJ2-3
V: TRBV24-1
D: TRBD1
size: .
CDR3: CATSDADRGPDTQYF
DNA: TGTGCCACCAGTGATGCCGACAGGGGGCCGGATACGCAGTATTTT

J: TRBJ2-2
V: TRBV19
D: .
size: .
CDR3: CASSIAEAGTGELFF
DNA: TGTGCCAGTAGTATAGCCGAGGCGGGCACCGGGGAGCTGTTTTTT

J: TRBJ1-2
V: TRBV28
D: .
size: .
CDR3: CASSSGQSGYTF
DNA: TGTGCCAGCAGTTCCGGACAGAGTGGCTACACCTTC

J: TRBJ1-1
V: TRBV2
D: .
size: .
CDR3: CASSGSGTEAFF
DNA: TGTGCCAGCAGTGGATCGGGCACTGAAGCTTTCTTT

J: TRBJ2-3
V: TRBV7-6
D: .
size: .
CDR3: CASSLAGLSTDTQYF
DNA: TGTGCCAGCAGCTTAGCCGGACTGAGCACAGATACGCAGTATTTT

J: TRBJ2-3
V: TRBV7-6
D: .
size: .
CDR3: CASSLAHNTDTQYF
DNA: TGTGCCAGCAGCTTAGCGCACAACACAGATACGCAGTATTTT